Sequencing of this T cell receptor beta chain was carried out in a study of shared clonotypes between healthy human individuals. Points from the study as a whole: Roughly 5% of naive CD4 clonotypes were shared across four donors. Compared with clonotypes that all four donors shared, non-shared clonotypes had lower generation probabilities.

The input for sorted-subset replicate PCRs was approximately 200 ng DNA, around 30,000 T cell genomes. Data came from immunoSEQ multiplex PCR; TCRdb stores just in-frame clones and leaves some out. This sample has 800,000 to 950,000 clones, with 90% to 97% found just once. CD45RO negativity and positive selection for CCR7 defined naive CD8 cells, a population that excluded terminally differentiated effector memory CD45RA+ cells. In regard to this clone: Its antigen is unidentified.

V dropped 6 bases and J dropped 2; count of bases not matched to a gene: 9. This CDR3 spans 16 amino acids. Germline values: CDR1 SGHAT, CDR2 FQDESV (reference sequence). The source of this sequence is a man aged 25 to 45 in good health. The specimen was naive CD8+ T cells sorted from blood. The chain employs TRBV11-1 and TRBJ2-2, with 7 bases identical to TRBD1. CDR3 DNA sequence: TGTGCCAGCAGAGTAGGGGGCGGGCCCAACACCGGGGAGCTGTTTTTT. Translated, it gives CASRVGGGPNTGELFF.